What follows are 15 T cell receptor beta chains derived from one specimen sequenced in a study of cytomegalovirus exposure and HLA in healthy donors. Vbeta (60) and Jbeta (13) primers were used in the PCR. The assay was immunoSEQ multiplex PCR, and TCRdb's table has in-frame clones only and misses some. The data contain roughly 120,000 clones, 15% of them singletons. The specimen sequenced was PBMCs. The origin of the receptors is a woman younger than 30 in good health and CMV-seronegative.

The rearrangement links TRBV6-6 to TRBJ2-6, with 9 bases that match TRBD1. Trimming took 4 bases from V and 1 from J; bases not matched to a gene: 2. This CDR3 has 16 residues. Germline-derived CDR1 and CDR2 are MNHNY and SVGAGI (reference sequence). CDR3 loop: CASSSGTGSGANVLTF. The DNA of the CDR3 is TGTGCCAGCAGTTCCGGGACAGGGTCTGGGGCCAACGTCCTGACTTTC.

CDR3 nucleotide sequence: TGCGCCAGCAGCTTGGATATGGAGACCCAGTACTTC. Translated: CASSLDMETQYF. The chain joins TRBV5-1 to TRBJ2-5; no firm D call. The CDR3 spans 12 residues. Trimming left V 0 bases short and J 5 bases short, with 5 bases between. Germline V lookup: CDR1 SGHRS, CDR2 YFSETQ.

This clone was seen a few times. This chain links TRBV7-2 with TRBJ2-5, with TRBD2 identical over 12 bases. This CDR3 contains 18 residues. Trimming cost V 1 base and J 5 bases; bases outside gene matches: 11. The germline V gene encodes CDR1 SGHTA and CDR2 FQGNSA. CDR3 bases: TGTGCCAGCAGCTTAGGTTCCCTAGCGGGGGGGCCCCGGGAGACCCAGTACTTC. This translates into CASSLGSLAGGPRETQYF.

The gene calls are TRBV5-1 and TRBJ1-1; the match to TRBD1 covers 8 bases. The CDR3 contains 13 residues. V lost 3 bases, J lost 9 bases, and 7 bases stayed unmatched. Per germline, CDR1 SGHRS and CDR2 YFSETQ. Written as DNA, the CDR3 is TGCGCCAGCAGCTCGGACAGGGTTGAGCAAGCTTTCTTT. Protein product: CASSSDRVEQAFF.

This clone was observed a handful of times. This chain uses TRBV20-1 with TRBJ2-3; D is unresolved. The germline gives CDR1 DFQATT, CDR2 SNEGSKA (reference sequence). Between the trimmed V and J ends, which lost 6 bases and 3 bases, there was a span of 7 bases. The CDR3 is 11 residues long. CDR3 bases: TGCAGTGCCCATCGGACAGATACGCAGTATTTT. Amino acids: CSAHRTDTQYF.

This clone was counted only a few times. The chain combines TRBV19 with TRBJ1-2, with 7 bases aligning to TRBD1. Trimming removed 1 base from V and 4 bases from J; junction bases left unmatched: 6. Germline lookup yields CDR1 LNHDA and CDR2 SQIVND (reference sequence). The CDR3 length is 15 residues. CDR3 coding DNA: TGTGCCAGTAGTATAGTTCGGGACAGTGGCTATGGCTACACCTTC. Translated, it gives CASSIVRDSGYGYTF.

This clone was observed a few times. V usage is TRBV30 and J usage is TRBJ2-7; possible D gene TRBD2, 7 bases. The CDR3 consists of 13 residues. Trimming stripped 4 bases from V and 9 bases from J, with 19 bases between. Germline values: CDR1 GTSNPN, CDR2 SVGIG (reference sequence). The CDR3 here is CAWTEGGGNGQYF. In DNA form, the CDR3 reads TGTGCCTGGACCGAGGGGGGAGGGAATGGGCAGTACTTC.

This chain's CDR3 is CASSQLGRGQGMADTQYF. Written as DNA, the CDR3 is TGTGCCAGCAGCCAGCTGGGACGGGGACAGGGCATGGCAGATACGCAGTATTTT. V gene TRBV5-4 combines with J gene TRBJ2-3; 9 nucleotides line up with TRBD1. The CDR3 runs to 18 residues. Trimming at V came to 4 bases and at J to 4 bases, leaving 16 bases not matched to a gene. The germline V gene encodes CDR1 SGHNT and CDR2 YYREEE (reference sequence).

Only a few counts were recorded for this clone. The gene calls are TRBV6-1 and TRBJ1-2; TRBD1 is a possible D gene (6 bases). The CDR3 is 13 residues long. Germline V CDR1 and CDR2: MNHNS, SASEGT. Trimming took off 5 bases at V and 2 bases at J, with 9 bases between the two ends. CDR3 DNA: TGTGCCAGCAGTTGGACAGAAAACTATGGCTACACCTTC. Its protein product is CASSWTENYGYTF.

V usage is TRBV30 and J usage is TRBJ2-5; a weak D match, TRBD2 (5 bases). The CDR3 has 12 residues. The germline gives CDR1 GTSNPN, CDR2 SVGIG (reference sequence). The DNA for the CDR3 is TGTGCGTTTACTAGAGGAGAAGAGACCCAGTACTTC. Translated: CAFTRGEETQYF.

This clone was detected only a few times. This chain joins TRBV28 and TRBJ1-5; 9 bases fit TRBD1. J lost 3 bases, V lost 4 bases, and 10 bases had no gene match. The CDR3 loop spans 17 amino acids. Germline V gives CDR1 MDHEN, CDR2 SYDVKM. CDR3 in amino acids: CASSSPLGQGNNQPQHF. The CDR3 coding sequence is TGTGCCAGCAGTTCCCCGCTCGGACAGGGGAACAATCAGCCCCAGCATTTT.

V is TRBV2 and J is TRBJ1-1; D perhaps matches TRBD1 (5 bases). The CDR3 contains 15 residues. Germline CDR1 is SNHLY and CDR2 is FYNNEI. The V gene lost 8 bases and the J gene lost 0 bases, with 16 bases spanning the gap. The CDR3 coding sequence is TGTGCCAGCCGCCTGGCGGGGCAGCTGAACACTGAAGCTTTCTTT. It specifies CASRLAGQLNTEAFF.

This clone was recorded a few times. The chain has TRBV4-2 and TRBJ2-5, with a tentative D call TRBD2 (6 bases). CDR3 length equals 16 residues. CDR1 and CDR2 (germline): LGHNA, YNFKEQ. Between the trimmed V and J ends, which lost 4 bases and 1 base, there was a span of 16 bases. The CDR3 loop reads CASSLRGSGAQETQYF. CDR3 in DNA: TGTGCCAGCAGCCTCCGGGGTAGCGGTGCCCAAGAGACCCAGTACTTC.

This clone was seen a few times. V and J are TRBV5-1 and TRBJ2-1, with D possibly matching TRBD2 (6 bases). Between the trimmed V and J ends, which lost 0 bases and 7 bases, there was a span of 17 bases. The CDR3 consists of 16 residues. Germline values: CDR1 SGHRS, CDR2 YFSETQ. In DNA form, the CDR3 reads TGCGCCAGCAGCTTGGGGGTCGGGGGAGTCTATAATGAGCAGTTCTTC. Translated: CASSLGVGGVYNEQFF.

The V call is TRBV2, the J call TRBJ1-3; D might be TRBD1 (5 bases). In germline, CDR1 is SNHLY, CDR2 FYNNEI. This CDR3 comprises 16 residues. V was trimmed by 4 bases and J by 1 base, leaving 14 bases between them. The CDR3 sequence: CASSAIDSRSGNTIYF. DNA of the CDR3: TGTGCCAGCAGTGCGATAGACAGTAGATCTGGAAACACCATATATTTT.